This T cell receptor (beta chain) came from a study of long-term antiretroviral therapy in people with HIV. Overall study findings and caveats: The range of CDR3 lengths in HIV repertoires proved narrower than that found in controls. Older ART regimens may have been in use when blood was drawn between the mid-2000s and the late 2010s.

V gave up 5 bases and J gave up 9 bases; unmatched junction bases: 12. There are 15 residues in the CDR3. Germline V gene sequence: CDR1 MNHNS, CDR2 SASEGT. Runs used v3.0 of the immunoSEQ assay and were done at survey level. Generated by immunoSEQ multiplex PCR, the TCRdb table keeps only in-frame clones and is missing some. The sample gives 15,000 to 20,000 clones, 60% to 85% of which show up once; about a tenth is in the top ten. With regard to this clone: No antigen is known for it.

A minimum of one pre-ART and two post-ART PBMC samples existed for each donor. The chain is built from TRBV6-1 and TRBJ1-3; 8 bases fit TRBD1. The sample here was unsorted PBMCs, taken 2.3 years after starting antiretroviral therapy. This sequence was found in a woman aged 35 to 49 with HIV. Here the CDR3 reads CASSSVRTGTGTIYF. CDR3 nucleotides: TGTGCCAGCAGTTCAGTTCGGACAGGGACGGGCACCATATATTTT.